This T cell receptor beta chain emerged from a study of beta chain features in type 1 diabetes. Study results and limitations: VDJ junctions in type 1 diabetes patients carried more deletions and fewer insertions. Moderate but significant shortening of TCRB CDR3s was recorded in all four CD4+ subsets from Type 1 diabetes patients.

cDNA synthesis used the whole RNA isolate, giving expressed TCRB sequences. The protocol was immunoSEQ multiplex PCR, while the TCRdb copy is restricted to in-frame clones and leaves out a portion. The profile shows about 700,000 clones, roughly 12% of them singletons. Concerning this clone: Its antigen remains unknown.

The CDR3 contains 14 residues. J lost 5 bases, V lost 1 base, and 4 bases had no gene match. The germline CDR1 and CDR2 sequences are SGHNT and YYREEE (reference sequence). V gene TRBV5-4 combines with J gene TRBJ2-7; 9 bases fit TRBD1. The TCR comes from a man aged 18 to 30 with type 1 diabetes. The sequenced sample was naive CD4+ T cells from blood. The CDR3 here is CASSLTRDRDEQYF. The CDR3 DNA reads as TGTGCCAGCAGCTTGACCAGGGACAGGGACGAGCAGTACTTC.